The clone carrying this T cell receptor beta chain was seen ten or more times. The data were taken from a study of response to subunit inactivated influenza vaccine. The CDR3 is 16 amino acids. Looked up from germline, CDR1 is ENHRY and CDR2 is SYGVKD. V was cut by 0 bases and J by 0 bases, with 11 bases left in between. TCRdb re-called the RT-PCR reads through MiXCR, storing one row per CDR3 protein. The table records 590,000 or so distinct CDR3 sequences, 14% of them present only once. Source: PBMCs from blood, taken 14 days before vaccination. V gene TRBV10-3 combines with J gene TRBJ2-5, with D possibly matching TRBD2 (6 bases). This clonotype was sampled from a man aged 50 to 60 who received an inactivated influenza vaccine. The DNA of the CDR3 is TGTGCCATCAGTGAGTCGATGGAGGGGTACCAAGAGACCCAGTACTTC. This sequence encodes CAISESMEGYQETQYF.